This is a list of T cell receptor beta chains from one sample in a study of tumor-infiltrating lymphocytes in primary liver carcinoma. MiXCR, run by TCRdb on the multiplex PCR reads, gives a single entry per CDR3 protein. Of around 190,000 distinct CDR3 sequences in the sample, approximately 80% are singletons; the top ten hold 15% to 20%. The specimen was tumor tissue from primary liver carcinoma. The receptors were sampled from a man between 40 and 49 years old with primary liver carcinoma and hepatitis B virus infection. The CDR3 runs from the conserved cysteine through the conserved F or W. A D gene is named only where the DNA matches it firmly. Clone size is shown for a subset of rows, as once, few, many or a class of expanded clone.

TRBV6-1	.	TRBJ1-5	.	CASGEAGEKAPQHF	TGTGCCAGCGGTGAGGCGGGGGAAAAGGCGCCTCAGCATTTT
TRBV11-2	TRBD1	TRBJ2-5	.	CASCLGTGRKETQYF	TGTGCCAGCTGCCTAGGGACAGGGAGGAAAGAGACCCAGTACTTC
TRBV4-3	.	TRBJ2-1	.	CTSSQEGWDEQFF	TGTACCAGCAGCCAAGAGGGATGGGATGAGCAGTTCTTC
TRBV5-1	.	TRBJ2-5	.	CASSIDKIGSQDTQYF	TGCGCCAGCAGCATCGACAAGATCGGAAGCCAAGATACCCAGTACTTC
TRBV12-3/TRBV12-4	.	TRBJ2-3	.	CALRRTDTQYF	TGTGCCCTTCGGAGGACAGATACGCAGTATTTT
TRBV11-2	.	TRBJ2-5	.	CASSPVGIVPEIQYF	TGTGCCAGCAGCCCCGTCGGGATAGTCCCAGAAATCCAGTACTTC
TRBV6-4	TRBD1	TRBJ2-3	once	CASSDSGTGGTYTQYF	TGTGCCAGCAGTGACTCCGGGACAGGGGGCACATATACGCAGTATTTT
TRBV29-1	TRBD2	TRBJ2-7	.	CSPQGLAGDCEQYF	TGCAGCCCCCAGGGGCTAGCGGGAGATTGCGAGCAGTACTTC
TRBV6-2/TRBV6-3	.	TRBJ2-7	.	CASSYGPAAEQYF	TGTGCCAGCAGCTACGGACCAGCAGCCGAGCAGTACTTC
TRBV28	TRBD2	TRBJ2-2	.	CASSSTHPQGTSGRGDTGELFF	TGTGCCAGCAGTTCTACACACCCACAGGGGACAAGCGGGAGGGGGGACACCGGTGAGCTGTTTTTT
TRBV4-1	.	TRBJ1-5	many	CASSRGQNQPQHF	TGCGCCAGCAGCCGAGGACAGAATCAGCCCCAGCATTTT
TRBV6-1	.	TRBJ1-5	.	CASIFTFVQGGGQPQHF	TGTGCCAGCATATTCACCTTCGTACAGGGAGGCGGTCAGCCCCAGCATTTT
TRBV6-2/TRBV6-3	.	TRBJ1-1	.	CASNYSTGLTEAFF	TGTGCCAGCAATTATTCCACAGGGCTTACTGAAGCTTTCTTT
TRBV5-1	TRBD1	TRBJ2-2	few	CASTGQDHTGELFF	TGCGCCAGCACCGGACAGGACCACACCGGGGAGCTGTTTTTT
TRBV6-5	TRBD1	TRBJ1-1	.	CTSSVTGKGTEAFF	TGTACCAGCAGTGTGACAGGGAAGGGCACTGAAGCTTTCTTT
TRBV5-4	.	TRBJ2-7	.	CASSLYGGPSYEHYF	TGTGCCAGCAGCTTGTACGGTGGCCCCTCCTACGAGCATTACTTC
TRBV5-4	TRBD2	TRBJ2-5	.	CVSSLTSVETQYF	TGTGTCAGCAGCCTGACTAGCGTAGAGACCCAGTACTTC
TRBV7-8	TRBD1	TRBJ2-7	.	CTSSLEQGAYEQYF	TGTACCAGCAGCTTGGAACAGGGGGCCTATGAGCAGTACTTC
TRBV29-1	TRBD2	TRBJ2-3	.	CSVRAGDGDTQYF	TGCAGCGTCAGGGCGGGGGACGGAGATACGCAGTATTTT
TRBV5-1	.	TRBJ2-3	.	CASRLGGFPDTQYF	TGCGCCAGCAGATTGGGGGGCTTCCCAGATACGCAGTATTTT
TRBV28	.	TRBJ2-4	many	CASSDQEPIAKNIQYF	TGTGCCAGCAGCGATCAAGAGCCCATAGCCAAAAACATTCAGTACTTC
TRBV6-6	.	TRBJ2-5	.	CASSYSRDLGTQYF	TGTGCCAGCAGTTATTCTAGGGACTTGGGGACCCAGTACTTC
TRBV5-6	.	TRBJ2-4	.	CSSTPNSRGDIQYF	TGTTCCAGCACCCCGAACTCCCGGGGTGACATTCAGTACTTC
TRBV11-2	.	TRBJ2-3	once	CLSSRRSSGNTDTQYF	TGTCTCAGCAGCAGAAGAAGTTCAGGGAACACAGATACGCAATATTTT
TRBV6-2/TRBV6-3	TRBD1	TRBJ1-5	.	CASSYMATGGVYSNQLQHF	TGTGCCAGCAGTTACATGGCGACAGGGGGGGTATATAGCAATCAGCTCCAGCATTTT
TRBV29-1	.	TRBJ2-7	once	CSAMTYGTGTHYEQYF	TGCAGTGCCATGACATATGGGACCGGCACTCACTACGAGCAGTACTTC
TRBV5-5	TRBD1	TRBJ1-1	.	CGSSLWAGGYTEASF	TGTGGCAGCAGCTTGTGGGCAGGGGGCTACACTGAAGCTTCCTTT
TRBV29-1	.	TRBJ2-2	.	CSAFTNGANTGEPFF	TGCAGTGCTTTTACTAACGGGGCGAACACCGGGGAGCCGTTTTTT
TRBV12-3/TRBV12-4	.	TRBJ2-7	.	CASTPETEKHEQYF	TGTGCCAGCACCCCCGAGACTGAAAAACACGAGCAGTACTTC
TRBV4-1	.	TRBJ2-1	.	CASNQEPSELYEQFF	TGCGCCAGCAACCAGGAACCTAGCGAATTATATGAGCAGTTCTTC
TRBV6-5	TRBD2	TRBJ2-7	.	CASSSPGTIGHEQYF	TGTGCCAGCAGTTCCCCCGGGACTATCGGACACGAGCAGTACTTC
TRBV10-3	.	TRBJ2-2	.	CAITGISGGELFF	TGTGCCATCACCGGGATTAGCGGCGGGGAGTTGTTTTTT
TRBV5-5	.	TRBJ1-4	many	CASSFQGSRGEKLFF	TGTGCCAGCAGCTTTCAGGGCTCGCGGGGTGAAAAACTGTTTTTT
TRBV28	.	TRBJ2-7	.	CARSSPGTHRAPEQYF	TGTGCCAGGAGTTCCCCTGGGACTCACAGGGCGCCCGAGCAGTACTTC
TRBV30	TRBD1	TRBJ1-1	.	CAWSFWTGGQVTETFF	TGTGCCTGGAGTTTTTGGACAGGAGGTCAGGTCACTGAAACTTTCTTT
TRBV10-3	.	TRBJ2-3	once	CVICEFTDTQYF	TGTGTCATCTGTGAGTTCACAGATACGCAGTATTTT
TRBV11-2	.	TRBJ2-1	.	CASSFNGPLDNEQFF	TGTGCCAGCAGCTTTAACGGGCCGCTCGACAACGAGCAGTTCTTC
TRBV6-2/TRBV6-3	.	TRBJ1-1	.	CVSSSQGAGTTEAFF	TGTGTCAGCAGTTCGCAAGGGGCAGGCACGACTGAAGCTTTCTTT
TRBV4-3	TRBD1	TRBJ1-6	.	CARSSWDRVRNSPIHF	TGCGCCAGGAGCTCCTGGGACAGGGTAAGGAATTCACCCATCCACTTT
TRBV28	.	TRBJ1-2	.	CASSLMISHGYTF	TGTGCCAGCAGTTTAATGATCAGCCATGGCTACACCTTC
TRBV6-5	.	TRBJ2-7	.	CASSYTGPAISIAYEQYF	TGTGCCAGCAGTTACACGGGCCCTGCCATTTCGATAGCCTACGAGCAGTACTTC
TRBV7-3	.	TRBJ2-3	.	CTSSLGAFSTDTQYF	TGTACCAGCAGCCTTGGGGCTTTTAGCACAGATACGCAGTATTTT
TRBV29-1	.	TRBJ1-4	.	CSASVNGGEKLFF	TGCAGCGCCAGCGTTAATGGGGGAGAAAAACTGTTTTTT
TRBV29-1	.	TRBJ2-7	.	CSTMTSGIGTPYGLYF	TGCAGCACCATGACATCTGGGATCGGCACTCCCTACGGGCTGTACTTC
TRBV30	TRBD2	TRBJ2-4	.	CAWSNRGVTKNIRYF	TGTGCCTGGAGTAACCGGGGGGTAACCAAAAACATTCGGTATTTC
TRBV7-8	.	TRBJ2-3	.	CACSLWVGSAMALKINTQYF	TGTGCCTGCAGCTTATGGGTTGGATCCGCGATGGCCCTAAAGATAAATACGCAGTATTTT
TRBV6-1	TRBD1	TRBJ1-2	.	CTSIPSTGSHLLETF	TGTACCAGCATTCCCTCGACAGGGTCCCATCTCCTAGAGACCTTC
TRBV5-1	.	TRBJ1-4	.	CASIRDRPTNDKLFF	TGCGCCAGCATTCGCGACAGACCGACTAATGATAAACTGTTTTTT
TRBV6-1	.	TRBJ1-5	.	CASSVGWGSNQPQHF	.
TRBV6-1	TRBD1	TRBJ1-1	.	CASPMTGGTEVFF	TGTGCCAGCCCCATGACAGGGGGCACCGAAGTTTTCTTT
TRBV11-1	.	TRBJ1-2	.	CASCLVHNYSYIF	TGTGCCAGCTGCTTGGTCCATAACTATAGCTACATCTTC
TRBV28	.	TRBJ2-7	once	CASISARGGEQYF	TGTGCCAGCATCTCCGCCCGGGGCGGAGAACAGTACTTC
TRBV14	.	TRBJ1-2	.	CASSQAQGFGYTF	TGTGCCAGCAGCCAAGCCCAGGGATTTGGTTACACCTTC
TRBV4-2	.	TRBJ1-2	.	CANSQDRTGWSYTF	TGTGCCAACAGCCAAGATCGAACAGGCTGGAGCTACACCTTC
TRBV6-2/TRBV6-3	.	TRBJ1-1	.	CASSYFWVTPTAFF	TGTGCCAGCAGTTACTTCTGGGTGACCCCGACGGCTTTCTTT
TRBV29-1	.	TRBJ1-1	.	CNVRAGWGMNTEAFF	TGTAACGTTCGGGCGGGGTGGGGTATGAACACTGAAGCTTTCTTT
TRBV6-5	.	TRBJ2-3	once	CASSYSRGIGDIQYF	TGTGCCAGCAGTTACTCGAGGGGTATAGGAGATATTCAGTATTTT
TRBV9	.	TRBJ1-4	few	CASSVDLSGELFF	TGTGCCAGCAGCGTGGACCTCAGTGGCGAGCTGTTTTTT
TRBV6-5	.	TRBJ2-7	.	CASSSSTGRGEQCF	TGTGCCAGCAGTTCTTCAACGGGACGGGGCGAGCAGTGCTTC